This passage covers 5 T cell receptor beta chains from one sample sequenced in a study of blood T cells in healthy people across ages. A second roughly 7 to 11 cycle PCR used barcoded and J-beta primers. MiXCR, applied by TCRdb to the 5' RACE reads, yields one record per CDR3 protein. The sample lists fewer than 750,000 distinct CDR3 sequences, less than 60% occurring once. Sequenced sample: blood. Receptors originate from a man older than 75 in good health.

The V and J genes are TRBV7-2 and TRBJ1-6; D possibly corresponds to TRBD1 (5 bases). The V end lost 4 bases, the J end lost 10 bases, and 20 bases lay between the germline ends. The CDR3 contains 16 residues. Germline V CDR1 and CDR2: SGHTA, FQGNSA. The CDR3 region is CASSYNLQASGSPLHF. The CDR3 DNA follows: TGTGCCAGCAGCTATAACCTACAGGCATCGGGCTCACCCCTCCACTTT.

Only a few counts were recorded for this clonotype. This chain connects TRBV7-2 to TRBJ2-7; 10 bases line up with TRBD2. The germline CDR1 and CDR2 sequences are SGHTA and FQGNSA. The CDR3 sequence is 17 residues long. V shed 7 bases and J 1 base; nucleotides not matched to a gene: 13. CDR3 in DNA: TGTGCCAGCACCCCGGGGGTCAGAGCGGGAGGGTCCTACGAGCAGTACTTC. Translating gives CASTPGVRAGGSYEQYF.

V usage is TRBV4-3 and J usage is TRBJ2-2, with a weak D call TRBD1 (5 bases). The V and J ends lost 0 bases and 6 bases respectively, with 8 bases between them. The germline V gene encodes CDR1 LGHNA and CDR2 YSLEER. This CDR3 has 14 amino acids. CDR3 in amino acids: CASSQDFRAGELFF. DNA of the CDR3: TGCGCCAGCAGCCAAGATTTCAGGGCCGGGGAGCTGTTTTTT.

As regards this clonotype: This may arise from a read error, as a much more abundant clone is one base away. The V gene is TRBV6-6, the J gene TRBJ2-7, with 7 bases identical to TRBD2. With V trimmed by 5 bases and J by 3 bases, 7 bases remained unmatched. CDR1 and CDR2 (germline): MNHNY, SVGAGI (reference sequence). The CDR3 extends over 14 amino acids. Here the CDR3 reads CASSVRGDGYEQYF. The CDR3 bases are TGTGCCAGCAGTGTCCGGGGGGACGGCTACGAGCAGTACTTC.

The genes are TRBV28 and TRBJ2-1; TRBD1 might be the D (5 bases). This CDR3 has 14 residues. The germline V gene has CDR1 MDHEN and CDR2 SYDVKM. The ends were cut back, 6 bases at V and 7 bases at J, with 16 bases in the middle. CDR3 bases: TGTGCCAGCAGCCAGGGCCAGAGAAGTAATGAGCAGTTCTTC. Translating gives CASSQGQRSNEQFF.